This T cell receptor (beta chain) was recovered during a study of persistence of HIV-infected CD4 T cells. Across the study: Two participants gave one leukapheresis sample; others gave up to roughly 200 mL blood repeatedly. Findings of the study overall: TCRbeta richness was lower in CMV- and Gag-responding cells than in anti-CD3/anti-CD28-responding cells.

Worth noting for this clone: The antigen remains unidentified.

This was the immunoSEQ version 4 assay in survey mode. Template was genomic DNA at around 9.3 ng/uL, with up to 1 ug used per sample. The assay was immunoSEQ multiplex PCR, and TCRdb's table has in-frame clones only and misses some. The repertoire holds about 40,000 clones, approximately 80% seen once, with roughly 1.5% in the top ten. Cells were stimulated with CMV-infected fibroblast lysates at roughly 10 ug/mL. Memory cells lacking CD40L and CD69 with high CD45RO were sorted. The CDR3 covers 13 residues. The V and J ends lost 4 bases and 7 bases respectively, with 9 bases between them. Germline V gives CDR1 SGHNT, CDR2 YYREEE (reference sequence).

This chain connects TRBV5-4 to TRBJ1-6; D unresolved. The specimen comprised CD4+ T cells sorted from PBMCs after approximately 19-hour stimulation, sampled from a patient who received antiretroviral therapy. This TCR was sampled from an adult man with HIV who was CMV-seropositive. CDR3 in DNA: TGTGCCAGCAGCACCACGTCCAATTCACCCCTCCACTTT. It translates to CASSTTSNSPLHF.